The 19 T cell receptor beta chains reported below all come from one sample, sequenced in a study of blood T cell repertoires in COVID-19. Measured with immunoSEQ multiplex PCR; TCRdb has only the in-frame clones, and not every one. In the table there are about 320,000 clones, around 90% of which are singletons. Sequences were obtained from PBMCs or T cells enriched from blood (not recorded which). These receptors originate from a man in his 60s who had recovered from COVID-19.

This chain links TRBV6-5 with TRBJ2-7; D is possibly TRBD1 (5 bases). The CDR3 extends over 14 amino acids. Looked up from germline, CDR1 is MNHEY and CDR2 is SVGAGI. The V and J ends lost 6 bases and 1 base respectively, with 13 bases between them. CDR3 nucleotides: TGTGCCAGCAGGAGAAACACAGGTTCCTACGAGCAGTACTTC. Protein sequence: CASRRNTGSYEQYF.

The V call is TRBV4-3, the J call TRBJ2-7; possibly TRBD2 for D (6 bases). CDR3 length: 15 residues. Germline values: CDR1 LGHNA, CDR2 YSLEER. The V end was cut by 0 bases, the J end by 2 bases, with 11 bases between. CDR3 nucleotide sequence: TGCGCCAGCAGCCAAGAGCTAGCGCCAGCCTACGAGCAGTACTTC. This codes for CASSQELAPAYEQYF.

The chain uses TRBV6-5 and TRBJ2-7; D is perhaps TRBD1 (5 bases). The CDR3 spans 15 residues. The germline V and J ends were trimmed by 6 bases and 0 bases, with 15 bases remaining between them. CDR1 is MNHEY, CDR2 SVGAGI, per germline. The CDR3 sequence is CASRRIRDGSYEQYF. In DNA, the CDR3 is TGTGCCAGCAGGCGGATCAGGGATGGCTCCTACGAGCAGTACTTC.

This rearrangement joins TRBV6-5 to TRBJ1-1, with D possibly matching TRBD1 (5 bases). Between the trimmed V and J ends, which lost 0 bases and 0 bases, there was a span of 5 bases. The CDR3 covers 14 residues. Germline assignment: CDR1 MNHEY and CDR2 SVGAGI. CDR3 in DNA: TGTGCCAGCAGTTACTCCAGGGTGAACACTGAAGCTTTCTTT. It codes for CASSYSRVNTEAFF.

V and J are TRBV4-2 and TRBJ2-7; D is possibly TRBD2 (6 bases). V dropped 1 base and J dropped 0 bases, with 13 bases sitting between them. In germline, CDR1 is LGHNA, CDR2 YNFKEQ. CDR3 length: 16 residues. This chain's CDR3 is CASSQVGFSGSYEQYF. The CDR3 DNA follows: TGTGCCAGCAGCCAAGTGGGGTTTAGCGGCTCCTACGAGCAGTACTTC.

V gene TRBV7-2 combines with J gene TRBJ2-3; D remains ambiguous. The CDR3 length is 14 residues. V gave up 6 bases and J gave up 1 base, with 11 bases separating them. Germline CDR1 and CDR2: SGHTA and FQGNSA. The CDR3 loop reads CASRLSSGTDTQYF. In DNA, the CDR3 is TGTGCCAGCAGACTATCATCGGGCACAGATACGCAGTATTTT.

DNA of the CDR3: TGTGCCAGCAGTTACAGGTCGACATCCTACAATGAGCAGTTCTTC. Translated: CASSYRSTSYNEQFF. The V gene is TRBV6-2 or TRBV6-3, the J gene TRBJ2-1; D is ambiguous. This CDR3 is 15 amino acids long. V was shortened by 2 bases and J by 1 base, with 9 bases between the two germline ends. CDR1 and CDR2 from the germline V gene are MNHEY and SVGEGT.

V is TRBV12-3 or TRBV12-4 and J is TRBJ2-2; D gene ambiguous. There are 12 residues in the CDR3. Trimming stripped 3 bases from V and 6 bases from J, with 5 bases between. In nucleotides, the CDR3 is TGTGCCAGCAGTTTTTATCCCGGGGAGCTGTTTTTT. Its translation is CASSFYPGELFF.

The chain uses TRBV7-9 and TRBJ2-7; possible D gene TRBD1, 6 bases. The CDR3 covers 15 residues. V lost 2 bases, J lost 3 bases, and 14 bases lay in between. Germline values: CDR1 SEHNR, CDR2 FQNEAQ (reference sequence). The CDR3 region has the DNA TGTGCCAGCAGCTTATTTGTCAGGGGAAGCTACGAGCAGTACTTC. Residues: CASSLFVRGSYEQYF.

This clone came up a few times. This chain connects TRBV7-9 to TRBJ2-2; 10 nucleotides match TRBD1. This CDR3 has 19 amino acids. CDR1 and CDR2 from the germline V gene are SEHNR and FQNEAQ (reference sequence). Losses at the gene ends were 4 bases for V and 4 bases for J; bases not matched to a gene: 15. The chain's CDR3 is CASSSPWDRGGRSTGELFF. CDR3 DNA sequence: TGTGCCAGCAGCTCCCCCTGGGACAGGGGAGGAAGAAGCACCGGGGAGCTGTTTTTT.

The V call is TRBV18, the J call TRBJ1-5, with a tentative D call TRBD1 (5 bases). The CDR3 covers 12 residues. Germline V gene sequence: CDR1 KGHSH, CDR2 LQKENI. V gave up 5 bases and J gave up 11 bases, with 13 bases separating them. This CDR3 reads CASSSLGGTQHF. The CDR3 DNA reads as TGTGCCAGCTCATCCCTGGGGGGAACCCAGCATTTT.

DNA for the CDR3: TGTGCCAGCAGCATCACAGAGAACTATGGCTACACCTTC. Its protein is CASSITENYGYTF. V and J are TRBV28 and TRBJ1-2, with D unclear. The V gene's germline CDR1 is MDHEN and CDR2 SYDVKM. Deletions cut 6 bases from V and 2 bases from J, with 10 bases between. This CDR3 is 13 amino acids long.

The CDR3 bases are TGTGCCAGTAGTATAAGTGGCCACAACAATGAGCAGTTCTTC. Protein: CASSISGHNNEQFF. The V call is TRBV19, the J call TRBJ2-1; D remains unclear. This CDR3 is 14 amino acids long. Trimming shortened V by 2 bases and J by 5 bases, and 10 bases separated the two germline ends. Germline CDR1 reads LNHDA; CDR2 reads SQIVND (reference sequence).

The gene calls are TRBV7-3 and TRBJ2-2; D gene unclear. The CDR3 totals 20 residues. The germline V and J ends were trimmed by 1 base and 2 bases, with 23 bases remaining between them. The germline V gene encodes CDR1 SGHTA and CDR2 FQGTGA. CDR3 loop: CASSLKVWADGPKNTGELFF. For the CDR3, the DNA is TGTGCCAGCAGCTTAAAGGTTTGGGCAGATGGCCCGAAAAACACCGGGGAGCTGTTTTTT.

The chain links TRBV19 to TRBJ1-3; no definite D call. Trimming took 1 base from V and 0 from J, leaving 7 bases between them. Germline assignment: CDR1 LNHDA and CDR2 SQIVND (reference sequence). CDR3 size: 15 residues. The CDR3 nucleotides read TGTGCCAGTAGTATAGTCTGGAGCTCTGGAAACACCATATATTTT. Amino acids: CASSIVWSSGNTIYF.

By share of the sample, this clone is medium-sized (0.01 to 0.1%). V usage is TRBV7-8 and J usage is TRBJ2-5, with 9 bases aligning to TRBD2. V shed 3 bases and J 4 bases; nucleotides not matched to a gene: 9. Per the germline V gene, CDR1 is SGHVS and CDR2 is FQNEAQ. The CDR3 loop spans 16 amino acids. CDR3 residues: CASSFIAGGWGETQYF. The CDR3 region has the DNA TGTGCCAGCAGCTTTATCGCGGGAGGGTGGGGAGAGACCCAGTACTTC. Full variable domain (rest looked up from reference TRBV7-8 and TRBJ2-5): GAGVSQSPRYKVAKRGQDVALRCDPISGHVSLFWYQQALGQGPEFLTYFQNEAQLDKSGLPSDRFFAERPEGSVSTLKIQRTQQEDSAVYLCASSFIAGGWGETQYFGPGTRLLVL.

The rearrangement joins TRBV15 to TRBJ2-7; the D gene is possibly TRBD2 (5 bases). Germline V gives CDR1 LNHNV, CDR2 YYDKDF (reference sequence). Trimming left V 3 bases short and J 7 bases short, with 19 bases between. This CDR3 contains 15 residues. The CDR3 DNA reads TGTGCCACCAGCAGTCGCCTCGGAGGACGGGGAGAGCAGTACTTC. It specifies CATSSRLGGRGEQYF.

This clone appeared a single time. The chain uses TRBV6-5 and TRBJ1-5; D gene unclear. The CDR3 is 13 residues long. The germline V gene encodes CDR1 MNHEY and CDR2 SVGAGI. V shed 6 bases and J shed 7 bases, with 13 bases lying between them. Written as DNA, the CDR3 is TGTGCCAGCAGCACCTCGATTCAGCAGCCCCAGCATTTT. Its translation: CASSTSIQQPQHF.

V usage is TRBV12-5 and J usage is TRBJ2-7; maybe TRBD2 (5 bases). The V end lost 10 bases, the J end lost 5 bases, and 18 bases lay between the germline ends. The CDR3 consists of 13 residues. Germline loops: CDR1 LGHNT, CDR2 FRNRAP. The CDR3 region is CANSSTLGDEQYF. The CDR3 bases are TGTGCTAATAGTTCGACTCTCGGGGACGAGCAGTACTTC.